This T cell receptor beta chain was sequenced in a study of T cell responses to AZD1222 COVID-19 vaccine. Whole-study results and caveats: White British people made up most donors, females outnumbered males, and clonal diversity was possibly underestimated.

The V and J ends lost 5 bases and 5 bases, in that order; junction bases with no gene match: 4. The CDR3 runs 14 residues. Looked up from germline, CDR1 is LNHDA and CDR2 is SQIVND (reference sequence). Assay: immunoSEQ multiplex PCR; the TCRdb copy retains only in-frame clones and omits some. The repertoire has around 99,000 clones, roughly nine tenths of them found once; the top ten carry less than 8.5%. About this clone: Its antigen is as yet unknown.

The sample in question was peripheral blood, obtained on day 0 of AZD1222 vaccination. The sequence was collected from an adult in good health. The genes are TRBV19 and TRBJ2-1; 9 bases are a match to TRBD1. CDR3 nucleotide sequence: TGTGCCAGTAGTTGGGACAGGGTGAACAATGAGCAGTTCTTC. As protein: CASSWDRVNNEQFF.